This TCR beta chain derives from a study of OX40 agonist ivuxolimab in advanced cancers. Overall study context: The patients received ivuxolimab by intravenous route every 2 weeks at 0.01 to 10 mg/kg.

Note on this clone: Its antigen is not identified.

The V and J ends lost 3 bases and 0 bases respectively, with 10 bases between them. Germline V gives CDR1 SGHNT, CDR2 YENEEA. The CDR3 consists of 15 residues. Study-wide findings and caveats: In the expanded peripheral T cells, antigen specificity was never determined.

The protocol was immunoSEQ multiplex PCR, while the TCRdb copy is restricted to in-frame clones and leaves out a portion. The sample contains over 40,000 clones, approximately 80% of which appear only once. The starting material was CD4+ or CD8+ T cells sorted from blood, obtained in a trial of the OX40 agonist ivuxolimab. The source is an adult with an advanced solid tumor such as melanoma, head and neck, liver or kidney cancer. This chain links TRBV11-3 with TRBJ2-3; no clear D gene. CDR3 DNA sequence: TGTGCCAGCAGCTTCACCGGGCCTAGCACAGATACGCAGTATTTT. Translation gives CASSFTGPSTDTQYF.